Following are 17 T cell receptor beta chains from one sample sequenced in a study of cytotoxic CD8 clonotypes in ibrutinib-treated CLL. Data came from immunoSEQ multiplex PCR; TCRdb stores just in-frame clones and leaves some out. In the table there are 50,000 or so clones, approximately 87% of which are singletons. The source material was PBMCs, sampled after 24 months of ibrutinib treatment. Source of these receptors: a human donor with chronic lymphocytic leukemia.

This chain joins TRBV4-2 and TRBJ2-3; no firm D call. This CDR3 contains 13 residues. The ends were cut back, 0 bases at V and 10 bases at J, with 11 bases in the middle. Germline CDR1 LGHNA, CDR2 YNFKEQ. CDR3 nucleotides: TGTGCCAGCAGCCAAGATGGAGTTAGTGCGCAGTATTTT. Amino acids: CASSQDGVSAQYF.

The sample holds a few counts of this clone. V and J are TRBV6-5 and TRBJ1-1; D gene ambiguous. CDR1 is MNHEY and CDR2 is SVGAGI in the germline V gene. The CDR3 is 15 amino acids. The V and J ends lost 2 bases and 1 base respectively, with 11 bases between them. CDR3 amino acids: CASSYGGGANTEAFF. In DNA form, the CDR3 reads TGTGCCAGCAGTTACGGCGGAGGAGCGAACACTGAAGCTTTCTTT.

The CDR3 here is CASSLRLITDTQYF. The CDR3 nucleotides are TGCGCCAGCAGCTTGAGGCTAATCACAGATACGCAGTATTTT. This rearrangement joins TRBV5-1 to TRBJ2-3; D not certain. Germline CDR1 reads SGHRS; CDR2 reads YFSETQ. The CDR3 has 14 amino acids. The V end was cut by 1 base, the J end by 2 bases, with 8 bases between.

This rearrangement joins TRBV6-1 to TRBJ2-1; D may match TRBD1 or TRBD2 (6 bases each). The CDR3 extends over 13 amino acids. Deletions cut 3 bases from V and 10 bases from J, with 13 bases between. Germline loops: CDR1 MNHNS, CDR2 SASEGT. The CDR3 here is CASSEGGFWEQFF. In DNA form, the CDR3 reads TGTGCCAGCAGTGAGGGGGGCTTTTGGGAGCAGTTCTTC.

The rearrangement links TRBV5-1 to TRBJ2-1; TRBD2 agrees at 10 bases. Germline V gene lookup returns CDR1 SGHRS and CDR2 YFSETQ. Losses at the gene ends were 1 base for V and 2 bases for J; bases not matched to a gene: 3. This CDR3 has 16 residues. The CDR3 sequence is CASSLSSGGPYNEQFF. CDR3 DNA: TGCGCCAGCAGCTTGTCTAGCGGGGGACCCTACAATGAGCAGTTCTTC.

The chain has TRBV25-1 and TRBJ2-7; 12 bases are a match to TRBD2. The CDR3 contains 15 residues. Trimming cost V 5 bases and J 4 bases; bases outside gene matches: 6. CDR1 is MGHDK, CDR2 SYGVNS, per germline. The CDR3 spells CASSRSGLAGYEQYF. In nucleotides, the CDR3 is TGTGCCAGCAGTCGATCGGGACTAGCGGGTTACGAGCAGTACTTC.

The chain joins TRBV28 to TRBJ1-6, with 10 bases that match TRBD1. The CDR3 is made up of 14 amino acids. J was trimmed by 9 bases and V by 7 bases; bases with no gene match: 6. Germline V gene data show CDR1 as MDHEN and CDR2 as SYDVKM. The CDR3 sequence is CASITGQGGSPLHF. Written as DNA, the CDR3 is TGTGCCAGCATTACTGGACAGGGGGGTTCACCCCTCCACTTT.

This rearrangement joins TRBV19 to TRBJ2-5, with D perhaps matching TRBD1 (5 bases). The V gene lost 7 bases and the J gene lost 2 bases, with 11 bases spanning the gap. Germline values: CDR1 LNHDA, CDR2 SQIVND (reference sequence). This CDR3 is 13 amino acids long. CDR3 region: CASNRRSQETQYF. CDR3 nucleotides: TGTGCCAGTAACAGGCGCTCTCAAGAGACCCAGTACTTC.

This chain uses TRBV18 with TRBJ2-2; D uncertain. The CDR3 is made up of 15 amino acids. V was cut by 2 bases and J by 0 bases, with 7 bases left in between. Germline V lookup: CDR1 KGHSH, CDR2 LQKENI. In nucleotides, the CDR3 is TGTGCCAGCTCACCAGGACGGGCGAACACCGGGGAGCTGTTTTTT. Protein sequence: CASSPGRANTGELFF.

V gene TRBV29-1 combines with J gene TRBJ2-1; weak D call: TRBD2 (5 bases). V was shortened by 1 base and J by 11 bases, with 12 bases between the two germline ends. CDR1 is SQVTM and CDR2 is ANQGSEA in the germline V gene. This CDR3 region has 12 residues. The CDR3 sequence: CSVEGGDYKQFF. CDR3 DNA sequence: TGCAGCGTTGAAGGTGGAGACTATAAGCAGTTCTTC.

V is TRBV4-3 and J is TRBJ2-6, with TRBD2 matching 9 bases. The J segment lost 0 bases and the V segment lost 0 bases, leaving 6 bases of the junction unmatched. CDR1 LGHNA and CDR2 YSLEER come from the germline V gene. This CDR3 has 19 residues. The CDR3 loop is CASSQEVTSGSSGANVLTF. CDR3 nucleotide sequence: TGCGCCAGCAGCCAAGAGGTGACTAGCGGCAGCTCTGGGGCCAACGTCCTGACTTTC.

For the CDR3, the DNA is TGTGCCAGCTCACCTTTAGGACAGGGGTTCCAAGAGACCCAGTACTTC. Translating it yields CASSPLGQGFQETQYF. The V call is TRBV18, the J call TRBJ2-5, with 9 bases that match TRBD1. V shed 3 bases and J 1 base; nucleotides not matched to a gene: 6. The germline CDR1 and CDR2 sequences are KGHSH and LQKENI. The CDR3 extends over 16 amino acids.

V gene TRBV6-5 combines with J gene TRBJ1-6, with 9 bases aligning to TRBD1. J was trimmed by 9 bases and V by 0 bases; bases with no gene match: 6. In germline, CDR1 is MNHEY, CDR2 SVGAGI. The CDR3 has 16 amino acids. CDR3 nucleotide sequence: TGTGCCAGCAGTTACTCTTTGACAGGGGGTCGTTCACCCCTCCACTTT. This sequence encodes CASSYSLTGGRSPLHF.

The CDR3 is CASGSYEQYF. Here the CDR3 DNA reads TGTGCCAGCGGTTCCTACGAGCAGTACTTC. The gene calls are TRBV21-1 and TRBJ2-7. TRBV21-1 is noted as a pseudogene. The CDR3 extends over 10 amino acids.

This rearrangement joins TRBV28 to TRBJ2-1; D is possibly TRBD2 (7 bases). The V end was cut by 7 bases, the J end by 4 bases, with 20 bases between. This CDR3 spans 16 amino acids. Germline-derived CDR1 and CDR2 are MDHEN and SYDVKM. The CDR3 bases are TGTGCCAGCACCACCGGGGGGCCAGCGGGGTACAATGAGCAGTTCTTC. This codes for CASTTGGPAGYNEQFF.

V gene TRBV20-1 combines with J gene TRBJ2-1, with TRBD2 matching over 9 bases. The germline CDR1 and CDR2 sequences are DFQATT and SNEGSKA (reference sequence). The CDR3 totals 11 residues. The ends lost 6 bases at V and 11 bases at J; junction bases unmatched: 5. The CDR3 region is CSAGLASKQFF. The CDR3, as DNA: TGCAGTGCCGGACTAGCGAGTAAGCAGTTCTTC.

The chain is built from TRBV5-5 and TRBJ1-5; D not certain. The germline CDR1 and CDR2 sequences are SGHKS and YYEKEE (reference sequence). This CDR3 is built from 14 residues. Deletions cut 4 bases from V and 5 bases from J, with 13 bases between. Here the CDR3 reads CASSPFPADQPQHF. The DNA for the CDR3 is TGTGCCAGCAGCCCCTTCCCCGCTGATCAGCCCCAGCATTTT.